The 15 T cell receptor beta chains presented below share a single source sample, sequenced in a study of cytomegalovirus exposure and HLA in healthy donors. 60 Vbeta and 13 Jbeta primers were used in PCR. Clones were sequenced by immunoSEQ multiplex PCR, and TCRdb holds only the in-frame ones, with some missing. The sample lists about 100,000 clones, around 73% seen once, with 1.5% to 2% in the top ten. Sequencing was performed on PBMCs. These receptors were taken from a woman aged 40 to 50 in good health and CMV-seronegative.

The V call is TRBV27, the J call TRBJ2-7; 10 bases fit TRBD2. Germline values: CDR1 MNHEY, CDR2 SMNVEV (reference sequence). This CDR3 has 22 amino acids. V lost 8 bases, J lost 4 bases, and 32 bases stayed unmatched. The CDR3: CASGLPGLADRRRSGLKYEQYF. CDR3 nucleotides: TGTGCCAGCGGATTGCCCGGACTAGCGGATCGGAGACGCTCCGGACTAAAATACGAGCAGTACTTC.

This clone was detected only a few times. The chain recombines TRBV5-4 with TRBJ1-6, with D hard to call. CDR1 and CDR2 (germline): SGHNT, YYREEE (reference sequence). V dropped 7 bases and J dropped 0 bases, with 8 bases sitting between them. This CDR3 contains 14 residues. The CDR3 nucleotides read TGTGCCAGCCGTGCGAGCTCCTATAATTCACCCCTCCACTTT. This translates into CASRASSYNSPLHF.

This clone was seen a handful of times. The chain recombines TRBV7-6 with TRBJ2-1, with 12 bases matching TRBD2. CDR1 and CDR2 (germline): SGHVS, FNYEAQ. This CDR3 has 16 amino acids. V gave up 5 bases and J gave up 2 bases; unmatched junction bases: 4. DNA of the CDR3: TGTGCCAGCAGCCTGCGACTAGCGGGAGCCTACAATGAGCAGTTCTTC. Translation gives CASSLRLAGAYNEQFF.

CDR3 protein: CASSRRAGTYEQYF. CDR3 nucleotides: TGTGCCAGCAGTCGGCGAGCGGGCACCTACGAGCAGTACTTC. The V and J genes are TRBV7-2 and TRBJ2-7; D is possibly TRBD2 (6 bases). V lost 6 bases and J lost 2, with 14 bases in between. CDR1 and CDR2 from the germline V gene are SGHTA and FQGNSA. The CDR3 consists of 14 residues.

The chain combines TRBV18 with TRBJ1-5, with TRBD1 matching over 7 bases. CDR3 length: 15 residues. Germline values: CDR1 KGHSH, CDR2 LQKENI. The V and J ends lost 3 bases and 0 bases, in that order; junction bases with no gene match: 2. The CDR3 DNA reads TGTGCCAGCTCACCGGGACAGAATAGCAATCAGCCCCAGCATTTT. Amino acids: CASSPGQNSNQPQHF.

The rearrangement links TRBV5-6 to TRBJ1-5, with 8 bases lining up with TRBD1. Germline CDR1 is SGHDT and CDR2 is YYEEEE. Losses at the gene ends were 0 bases for V and 7 bases for J; bases not matched to a gene: 12. The CDR3 is 17 amino acids. The chain's CDR3 is CASSLGGWTGSSQPQHF. The DNA for the CDR3 is TGTGCCAGCAGCTTGGGAGGTTGGACAGGGAGTAGCCAGCCCCAGCATTTT. The variable domain in full, with the rest retrieved from reference TRBV5-6 and TRBJ1-5, is DAGVTQSPTHLIKTRGQQVTLRCSPKSGHDTVSWYQQALGQGPQFIFQYYEEEERQRGNFPDRFSGHQFPNYSSELNVNALLLGDSALYLCASSLGGWTGSSQPQHFGDGTRLSIL.

This clone appeared a few times. The rearrangement uses TRBV28 and TRBJ2-7, with D possibly TRBD2 on 5 matching bases. The CDR3 is 13 residues long. Germline V gives CDR1 MDHEN, CDR2 SYDVKM. Trimming left V 10 bases short and J 2 bases short, with 15 bases between. CDR3 bases: TGTGCCACCCTAGGGAGCCCTACCTACGAGCAGTACTTC. Translation: CATLGSPTYEQYF.

Here the CDR3 reads CASSNNGLKETQYF. The CDR3 region has the DNA TGTGCCAGCTCAAACAACGGACTAAAAGAGACCCAGTACTTC. This chain connects TRBV2 to TRBJ2-5, with D possibly being TRBD2 (6 bases). The CDR3 has 14 residues. Trimming took off 8 bases at V and 3 bases at J, with 16 bases between the two ends. Germline V gene lookup returns CDR1 SNHLY and CDR2 FYNNEI.

This clone was seen a single time. The chain links TRBV19 to TRBJ1-1; possible D gene TRBD1, 6 bases. This CDR3 contains 13 residues. Trimming shortened V by 5 bases and J by 7 bases, and 14 bases separated the two germline ends. Germline V gene sequence: CDR1 LNHDA, CDR2 SQIVND (reference sequence). For the CDR3, the DNA is TGTGCCAGTAGTCCTAGAGGGGGATGTGAAGCTTTCTTT. It specifies CASSPRGGCEAFF.

The V and J genes are TRBV19 and TRBJ2-1, with 13 bases fitting TRBD2. CDR1 and CDR2 from the germline V gene are LNHDA and SQIVND (reference sequence). The V segment lost 1 base and the J segment 9 bases; nucleotides outside the gene matches: 0. CDR3 length: 14 amino acids. The CDR3 sequence: CASSIGTSGSEQFF. Here the CDR3 DNA reads TGTGCCAGTAGTATAGGGACTAGCGGGAGTGAGCAGTTCTTC.

This chain uses TRBV19 with TRBJ1-5; 8 nucleotides align to TRBD1. CDR1 and CDR2 from the germline V gene are LNHDA and SQIVND (reference sequence). V lost 0 bases and J lost 4; bases outside the gene matches: 5. The CDR3 sequence is 16 residues long. DNA of the CDR3: TGTGCCAGTAGTATAGACAGGGGGCTGGGGAATCAGCCCCAGCATTTT. Protein sequence: CASSIDRGLGNQPQHF.

DNA of the CDR3: TGTGCCAGCAGCTCGCAGGGGGTCGCTTTCGGGGAGACCCAGTACTTC. Amino acid sequence: CASSSQGVAFGETQYF. This chain connects TRBV5-6 to TRBJ2-5; TRBD1 aligns across 7 bases. Trimming removed 3 bases from V and 5 bases from J; junction bases left unmatched: 13. This CDR3 spans 16 amino acids. CDR1 and CDR2 (germline): SGHDT, YYEEEE.

The chain combines TRBV29-1 with TRBJ2-1; D remains ambiguous. In germline, CDR1 is SQVTM, CDR2 ANQGSEA. V was clipped by 4 bases and J by 0 bases, with 10 bases between them. CDR3 length: 14 residues. The CDR3 spells CSVGRRSSYNEQFF. For the CDR3, the DNA is TGCAGCGTTGGACGGCGGAGCTCCTACAATGAGCAGTTCTTC.

This sequence joins TRBV7-9 and TRBJ2-1; D is perhaps TRBD1 (6 bases). The germline CDR1 and CDR2 sequences are SEHNR and FQNEAQ (reference sequence). The CDR3 sequence is 14 residues long. V was cut by 10 bases and J by 4 bases, with 17 bases left in between. The DNA for the CDR3 is TGTGCCACCCCGCGTGGGCAGGGGTACAATGAGCAGTTCTTC. Residues: CATPRGQGYNEQFF.

The V call is TRBV9, the J call TRBJ2-1, with 7 bases that match TRBD1. V shed 0 bases, J shed 0 bases, and the junction held 9 bases outside the gene matches. Per the germline V gene, CDR1 is SGDLS and CDR2 is YYNGEE. CDR3 length: 18 amino acids. In DNA, the CDR3 is TGTGCCAGCAGCGTAGCTACAGGGGATGCAAGCTCCTACAATGAGCAGTTCTTC. It codes for CASSVATGDASSYNEQFF.